The present T cell receptor (beta chain) was sequenced within a study of T cell responses to AZD1222 COVID-19 vaccine. Study at large: Second-dose intervals of approximately 4 or approximately 12 weeks were pooled. Findings of the study overall: Seropositive status at baseline applied to only a handful of AZD1222 recipients. Repertoires in all cases were sampled only once the peak T cell response had passed.

Here immunoSEQ multiplex PCR was the method, and the copy in TCRdb shows in-frame clones only, minus some. The profile covers about 86,000 clones, with roughly 90% appearing a single time and approximately 5.5% taken by the ten largest. The CDR3 totals 13 residues. The V and J ends lost 5 bases and 4 bases, in that order; junction bases with no gene match: 5. Looked up from germline, CDR1 is GTSNPN and CDR2 is SVGIG (reference sequence). Worth noting for this clone: The target antigen is unknown.

Sequencing was performed on peripheral blood, taken on day 0 of AZD1222 vaccination. The clonotype originates from an adult in good health. The V gene is TRBV30, the J gene TRBJ2-7; 10 bases match TRBD2. CDR3 sequence reads: CAWEREGLYEQYF. The CDR3 nucleotides are TGTGCCTGGGAGCGGGAGGGTCTTTACGAGCAGTACTTC.